This TCR beta chain was captured in a study of blood T cells in healthy people across ages. Between the trimmed V and J ends, which lost 0 bases and 4 bases, there was a span of 13 bases. The length of the CDR3 is 15 residues. Germline V gives CDR1 MNHNY, CDR2 SVGAGI (reference sequence). Then a second PCR, running about 6 to 11 cycles, was carried out with a sample-barcoded 5' primer and a J-beta primer mix. TCRdb processed the 5' RACE reads anew with MiXCR; each CDR3 protein has one entry. The sample contains more than 600,000 distinct CDR3 sequences, roughly 25% of which appear only once. This same sample was also part of a study on T cells of mothers and their children.

The J gene is TRBJ2-7, the V gene TRBV6-6, with a possible D match to TRBD2 (5 bases). This sequence was found in a boy aged 5-17 years in good health. Sample: blood. The CDR3 sequence is CASSYSDRDIYEQYF. CDR3 nucleotides: TGTGCCAGCAGTTACTCGGACCGGGATATATACGAGCAGTACTTC.